These T cell receptor beta chains were read from a single sample in a study of control samples from healthy donors and cancer patients. Repertoires were generated with immunoSEQ multiplex PCR, while TCRdb's copy carries only in-frame clones and drops some. The data show about 40,000 clones, with more than 85% seen just once and 3% to 4.5% held by the top ten. The sequenced sample consisted of blood. Every receptor here comes from a woman aged 45 to 65 in good health. Each CDR3 is given with its conserved first and last residue. Fields, in order: D gene, clone size, J gene, V gene, CDR3 protein, CDR3 DNA. A D gene is named only where the DNA matches it firmly. The listing skips clone size in some rows; elsewhere it reads once, few, many or a size class.

- | - | TRBJ1-4 | TRBV10-1 | CASRTGSTRKGEKLFF | TGCGCCAGCAGGACGGGATCCACGAGGAAGGGTGAAAAACTGTTTTTT
- | - | TRBJ1-4 | TRBV6-6 | CASSRSGLLHEKLFF | TGTGCCAGCAGTCGATCCGGGTTATTACATGAAAAACTGTTTTTT
TRBD1 | - | TRBJ1-5 | TRBV7-2 | CASSSGQGNNQPQHF | TGTGCCAGCAGCTCGGGACAGGGCAACAATCAGCCCCAGCATTTT
- | - | TRBJ1-2 | TRBV9 | CASSTEYGYTF | TGTGCCAGCAGTACAGAATATGGCTACACCTTC
TRBD1 | - | TRBJ1-5 | TRBV28 | CASGTGYNQPQHF | TGTGCCAGCGGGACAGGGTACAATCAGCCCCAGCATTTT
- | - | TRBJ1-2 | TRBV25-1 | CASSETAGNYGYTF | TGTGCCAGCAGTGAAACGGCGGGGAACTATGGCTACACCTTC
TRBD1 | once | TRBJ1-2 | TRBV18 | CASSPPRTGNYGYTF | TGTGCCAGCTCACCACCCCGGACAGGGAACTATGGCTACACCTTC
- | - | TRBJ2-1 | TRBV9 | CASSVVGTIRNEQFF | TGTGCCAGCAGCGTAGTTGGAACGATACGGAATGAGCAGTTCTTC
- | - | TRBJ2-7 | TRBV6-1 | CASSEGVWASSYEQYF | TGTGCCAGCAGTGAAGGGGTCTGGGCTAGCTCCTACGAGCAGTACTTC
TRBD1 | - | TRBJ2-1 | TRBV28 | CASIPTDRGAHNEQFF | TGTGCCAGCATTCCAACGGACAGGGGGGCCCACAATGAGCAGTTCTTC
- | - | TRBJ1-5 | TRBV10-3 | CAISKGQLNQPQHF | TGTGCCATCAGTAAGGGACAACTCAATCAGCCCCAGCATTTT
- | - | TRBJ2-6 | TRBV6-1 | CASSGSRETGANVLTF | TGTGCCAGCAGTGGATCGCGGGAAACCGGGGCCAACGTCCTGACTTTC
- | - | TRBJ1-5 | TRBV6-2/TRBV6-3 | CASSGQEGHPNQPQHF | TGTGCCAGCAGTGGTCAGGAGGGACATCCTAATCAGCCCCAGCATTTT
TRBD1 | once | TRBJ1-2 | TRBV28 | CASSLSPRGGAGYTF | TGTGCCAGCAGTTTATCACCCAGAGGGGGCGCAGGCTACACCTTC
TRBD2 | few | TRBJ2-3 | TRBV5-1 | CASSLGTSVSDTQYF | TGCGCCAGCAGCTTGGGGACTAGCGTCTCAGATACGCAGTATTTT
- | - | TRBJ2-1 | TRBV28 | CASSSRPSAYNEQFF | TGTGCCAGCAGCTCCCGCCCCAGCGCCTACAATGAGCAGTTCTTC
TRBD1 | - | TRBJ1-1 | TRBV11-2 | CASSLGTGTVATEAFF | TGTGCCAGCAGCTTAGGGACAGGGACGGTGGCCACTGAAGCTTTCTTT
- | - | TRBJ1-2 | TRBV6-5 | CASTTNAGDSGYTF | TGTGCCAGCACAACGAACGCAGGGGATAGTGGCTACACCTTC
TRBD2 | - | TRBJ2-1 | TRBV6-5 | CASSYGRGGPYNEQFF | TGTGCCAGCAGTTACGGTCGGGGGGGCCCTTACAATGAGCAGTTCTTC
- | - | TRBJ1-3 | TRBV7-6 | CASSLEKNLPGNTIYF | TGCGCCAGCAGCTTAGAGAAAAACCTCCCTGGAAACACCATATATTTT
- | - | TRBJ2-4 | TRBV2 | CASSVQDPLAKNIQYF | TGTGCCAGCAGTGTACAGGATCCCCTAGCCAAAAACATTCAGTACTTC
- | - | TRBJ2-6 | TRBV7-2 | CASSLVAGLQGSGANVLTF | TGTGCCAGCAGCTTAGTGGCGGGGTTACAGGGAAGTGGGGCCAACGTCCTGACTTTC
- | once | TRBJ1-1 | TRBV6-2/TRBV6-3 | CASSFNPETEAFF | TGTGCCAGCAGCTTTAATCCTGAGACTGAAGCTTTCTTT
- | - | TRBJ1-4 | TRBV19 | CASSIRDRRELFF | TGTGCCAGTAGTATCCGGGACCGTCGCGAACTGTTTTTT
TRBD1 | once | TRBJ2-7 | TRBV5-1 | CASSRDRGAYEQYF | TGCGCCAGCAGTAGGGACAGGGGGGCCTACGAGCAGTACTTC
- | - | TRBJ1-5 | TRBV28 | CASSLRDNNQPQHF | TGTGCCAGCAGTTTGAGGGACAACAATCAGCCCCAGCATTTT
TRBD1 | - | TRBJ2-6 | TRBV29-1 | CSVGGGTGSLSGANVLTF | TGCAGCGTTGGAGGAGGGACAGGCTCCCTCTCTGGGGCCAACGTCCTGACTTTC
- | - | TRBJ1-6 | TRBV9 | CASSLTPDGTSPLHF | TGTGCCAGCAGCCTAACCCCGGACGGAACTTCACCCCTCCACTTT
TRBD2 | - | TRBJ2-5 | TRBV7-8 | CASSRGTSGGGKQETQYF | TGTGCCAGCAGCCGAGGGACTAGCGGGGGGGGAAAACAAGAGACCCAGTACTTC
TRBD2 | - | TRBJ2-3 | TRBV4-1 | CASSQSLAGPRDTQYF | TGCGCCAGCAGCCAATCCTTAGCGGGGCCAAGGGATACGCAGTATTTT
- | - | TRBJ2-2 | TRBV28 | CASRLGRDWGTGELFF | TGTGCCAGCAGATTAGGCAGGGACTGGGGCACCGGGGAGCTGTTTTTT
- | - | TRBJ1-1 | TRBV5-5 | CASSLGLNTEAFF | TGTGCCAGCAGCTTGGGATTGAACACTGAAGCTTTCTTT
TRBD1 | - | TRBJ1-4 | TRBV5-6 | CASSSQDRGRNEKLFF | TGTGCCAGCAGCTCCCAGGACAGGGGGCGCAATGAAAAACTGTTTTTT
- | - | TRBJ1-6 | TRBV6-6 | CASSFRSENSPLHF | TGTGCCAGCAGTTTCCGGTCAGAGAATTCACCCCTCCACTTT